This paragraph covers one T cell receptor beta chain sequence. Its antigen is unknown. The study profiled TCR beta VDJ and CDR3 using genomic DNA as template. TCRdb redid the calling of the reads with MiXCR, one entry per CDR3 protein. The profile shows about 270,000 distinct CDR3 sequences, 45% to 70% of them singletons. This sample is drawn from a study of CD8+CD57+ T cells in acquired aplastic anemia. Study summary: When averaged, DNA from sorted CD4+ and CD8+ cells came to approximately 3.2 ug. General study findings and limits: For CD8+ Simpson's diversity, patients and controls showed no significant difference.

The material sequenced was sorted CD4+, CD8+, or CD8+CD57+ T cells (not recorded which) from PBMCs. This clonotype was obtained from a human donor with severe aplastic anemia or a healthy control (not recorded which).

The DNA for the CDR3 is TGTGCCAGCAGGTCGACAGGGGTGGACACTGAAGCTTTCTTT. Its translation is CASRSTGVDTEAFF. The rearrangement joins TRBV12-3 or TRBV12-4 to TRBJ1-1; 8 bases map to TRBD1. The J segment lost 3 bases and the V segment lost 6 bases, leaving 6 bases of the junction unmatched. CDR3 length: 14 amino acids.